These 11 T cell receptor beta chains originate from one sample sequenced in a study of technical replicates of blood from four donors. The method was immunoSEQ multiplex PCR; TCRdb's version includes in-frame clones alone and lacks a portion of them. The profile shows roughly 14,000 clones, over 80% of them singletons. Sequencing was carried out using PBMCs. The receptors were gathered from a human donor in good health.

The chain recombines TRBV5-1 with TRBJ2-3, with 13 positions matching TRBD2. J gave up 5 bases and V 1 base, and 7 bases lay outside the gene matches. The CDR3 extends over 17 amino acids. Germline CDR1 reads SGHRS; CDR2 reads YFSETQ. The CDR3 sequence: CASSLWGTSGTGDTQYF. The CDR3 DNA reads as TGCGCCAGCAGCTTGTGGGGGACTAGCGGGACTGGAGATACGCAGTATTTT.

This chain connects TRBV4-1 to TRBJ2-7; TRBD2 might be the D (6 bases). This CDR3 has 15 amino acids. Trimming stripped 0 bases from V and 2 bases from J, with 11 bases between. Per the germline V gene, CDR1 is MGHRA and CDR2 is YSYEKL. DNA for the CDR3: TGCGCCAGCAGCCAAGATTCTAGCGCCGCCTACGAGCAGTACTTC. It translates to CASSQDSSAAYEQYF.

V usage is TRBV28 and J usage is TRBJ2-7; perhaps TRBD1 as D (6 bases). The CDR3 loop spans 14 amino acids. Germline V CDR1 and CDR2: MDHEN, SYDVKM. V dropped 5 bases and J dropped 7 bases, with 18 bases sitting between them. The CDR3, as DNA: TGTGCCAGCAGTAATAGGGGGACCCAACCGGAGCAGTACTTC. Protein: CASSNRGTQPEQYF. Using reference TRBV28 and TRBJ2-7 for the parts outside the CDR3, the full variable domain is DVKVTQSSRYLVKRTGEKVFLECVQDMDHENMFWYRQDPGLGLRLIYFSYDVKMKEKGDIPEGYSVSREKKERFSLILESASTNQTSMYLCASSNRGTQPEQYFGPGTRLTVT.

This clone showed up just a few times. This chain joins TRBV25-1 and TRBJ1-2; D ambiguous. CDR3 length equals 13 residues. The V gene lost 3 bases and the J gene lost 7 bases, with 12 bases spanning the gap. Germline V gives CDR1 MGHDK, CDR2 SYGVNS. CDR3 in DNA: TGTGCCAGCAGTGATAGGAGGGATACTGGCTACACCTTC. As protein: CASSDRRDTGYTF.

The chain employs TRBV15 and TRBJ1-3; 7 bases are a match to TRBD1. The J segment lost 4 bases and the V segment lost 0 bases, leaving 3 bases of the junction unmatched. The CDR3 is made up of 15 amino acids. From germline, CDR1 is LNHNV and CDR2 YYDKDF (reference sequence). This CDR3 is CATSRDLGGGNTIYF. The CDR3 DNA follows: TGTGCCACCAGCAGAGATTTAGGGGGCGGAAACACCATATATTTT. Full variable domain (remainder filled in from reference TRBV15 and TRBJ1-3): DAMVIQNPRYQVTQFGKPVTLSCSQTLNHNVMYWYQQKSSQAPKLLFHYYDKDFNNEADTPDNFQSRRPNTSFCFLDIRSPGLGDTAMYLCATSRDLGGGNTIYFGEGSWLTVV.

This chain joins TRBV5-1 and TRBJ2-1; 8 nucleotides match TRBD2. CDR1 is SGHRS, CDR2 YFSETQ, per germline. The CDR3 consists of 16 residues. Trimming at V came to 0 bases and at J to 6 bases, leaving 8 bases not matched to a gene. CDR3 sequence (DNA): TGCGCCAGCAGCTTGGGAAGCTTGGCGGGAGGCAATGAGCAGTTCTTC. Its protein is CASSLGSLAGGNEQFF.

The rearrangement links TRBV9 to TRBJ2-7, with 9 bases fitting TRBD2. J gave up 2 bases and V 0 bases, and 6 bases lay outside the gene matches. The CDR3 loop spans 16 amino acids. Germline lookup yields CDR1 SGDLS and CDR2 YYNGEE. The CDR3 protein is CASSVVLAGGPYEQYF. The CDR3 coding sequence is TGTGCCAGCAGCGTAGTTTTGGCGGGAGGGCCCTACGAGCAGTACTTC.

The chain recombines TRBV4-2 with TRBJ1-5, with D uncertain. Germline assignment: CDR1 LGHNA and CDR2 YNFKEQ. CDR3 size: 18 residues. The germline V and J ends were trimmed by 1 base and 0 bases, with 16 bases remaining between them. CDR3 DNA sequence: TGTGCCAGCAGCCAAGCGGCAGGTCCGTTAGATAGCAATCAGCCCCAGCATTTT. It codes for CASSQAAGPLDSNQPQHF.

The chain is built from TRBV4-2 and TRBJ2-7; TRBD2 agrees at 9 bases. The junction had 0 bases not matched to a gene; V was cut back by 0 bases and J by 0 bases. The CDR3 extends over 15 amino acids. The V gene's germline CDR1 is LGHNA and CDR2 YNFKEQ. In nucleotides, the CDR3 is TGTGCCAGCAGCCAAGAGCGGGAGGGCTCCTACGAGCAGTACTTC. As protein: CASSQEREGSYEQYF.

The chain joins TRBV10-3 to TRBJ2-1, with 11 bases that match TRBD2. This CDR3 contains 15 residues. Germline V gives CDR1 ENHRY, CDR2 SYGVKD. The V and J ends lost 8 bases and 8 bases, in that order; junction bases with no gene match: 11. Here the CDR3 reads CAIGTSGGRGDEQFF. The CDR3 DNA follows: TGTGCCATCGGGACTAGCGGAGGGCGAGGGGATGAGCAGTTCTTC.

J is TRBJ2-2 and V is TRBV19, with 8 bases lining up with TRBD2. The trim removed 5 bases at V and 4 bases at J, leaving 3 bases unmatched. The CDR3 is 14 amino acids. Germline CDR1 and CDR2: LNHDA and SQIVND (reference sequence). This chain's CDR3 is CASSLGLVTGELFF. CDR3 nucleotides: TGTGCCAGTAGTTTGGGACTAGTCACCGGGGAGCTGTTTTTT.